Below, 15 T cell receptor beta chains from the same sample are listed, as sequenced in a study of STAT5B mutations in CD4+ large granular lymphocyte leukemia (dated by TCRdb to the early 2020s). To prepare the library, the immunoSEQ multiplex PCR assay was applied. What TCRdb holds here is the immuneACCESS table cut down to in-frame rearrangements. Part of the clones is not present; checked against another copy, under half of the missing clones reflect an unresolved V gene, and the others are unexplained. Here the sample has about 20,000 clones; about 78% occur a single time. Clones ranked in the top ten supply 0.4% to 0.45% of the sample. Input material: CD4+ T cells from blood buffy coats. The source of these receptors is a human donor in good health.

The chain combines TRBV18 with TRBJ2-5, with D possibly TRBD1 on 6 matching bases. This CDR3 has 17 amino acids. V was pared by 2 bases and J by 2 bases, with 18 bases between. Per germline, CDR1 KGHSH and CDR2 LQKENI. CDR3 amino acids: CASSPLSGQRTQETQYF. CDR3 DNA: TGTGCCAGCTCACCATTATCAGGACAGAGGACACAAGAGACCCAGTACTTC.

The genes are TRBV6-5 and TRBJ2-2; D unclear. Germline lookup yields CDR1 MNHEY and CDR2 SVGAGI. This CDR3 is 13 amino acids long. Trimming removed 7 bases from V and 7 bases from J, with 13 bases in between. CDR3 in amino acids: CASKSNQGGELFF. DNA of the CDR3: TGTGCCAGCAAGTCGAATCAAGGCGGGGAGCTGTTTTTT.

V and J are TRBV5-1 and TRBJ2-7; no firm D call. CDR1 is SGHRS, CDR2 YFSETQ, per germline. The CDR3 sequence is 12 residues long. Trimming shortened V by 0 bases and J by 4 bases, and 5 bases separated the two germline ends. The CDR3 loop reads CASSLARYEQYF. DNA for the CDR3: TGCGCCAGCAGCTTGGCACGGTACGAGCAGTACTTC.

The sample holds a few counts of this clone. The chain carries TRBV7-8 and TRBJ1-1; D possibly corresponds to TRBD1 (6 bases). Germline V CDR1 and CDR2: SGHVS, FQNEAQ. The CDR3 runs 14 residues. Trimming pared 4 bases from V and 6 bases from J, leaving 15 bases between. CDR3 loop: CASSSRQVLPEAFF. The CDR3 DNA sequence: TGTGCCAGCAGCTCGAGACAGGTTCTCCCTGAAGCTTTCTTT.

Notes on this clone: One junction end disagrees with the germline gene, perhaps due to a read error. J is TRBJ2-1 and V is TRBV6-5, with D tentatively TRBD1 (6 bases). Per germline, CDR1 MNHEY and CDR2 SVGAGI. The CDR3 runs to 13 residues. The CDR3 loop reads CASSYLSRGGRVF. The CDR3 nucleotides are TGTGCCAGCAGTTACTTGAGCCGAGGGGGTAGGGTCTTC.

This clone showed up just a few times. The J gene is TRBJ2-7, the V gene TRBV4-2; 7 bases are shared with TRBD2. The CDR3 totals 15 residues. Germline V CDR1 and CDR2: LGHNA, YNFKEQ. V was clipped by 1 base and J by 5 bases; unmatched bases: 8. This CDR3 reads CASSQGSGGGNEQYF. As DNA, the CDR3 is TGTGCCAGCAGCCAAGGCTCGGGAGGCGGTAACGAGCAGTACTTC.

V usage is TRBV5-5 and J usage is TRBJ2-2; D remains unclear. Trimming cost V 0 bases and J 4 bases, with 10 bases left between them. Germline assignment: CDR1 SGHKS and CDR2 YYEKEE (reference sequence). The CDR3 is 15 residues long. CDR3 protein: CASSLANGFTGELFF. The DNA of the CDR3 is TGTGCCAGCAGCTTGGCTAATGGGTTCACCGGGGAGCTGTTTTTT.

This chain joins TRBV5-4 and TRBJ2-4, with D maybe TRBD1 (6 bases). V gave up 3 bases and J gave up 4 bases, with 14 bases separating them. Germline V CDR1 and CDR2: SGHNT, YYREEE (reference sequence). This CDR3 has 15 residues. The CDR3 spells CASSSPRDTKNIQYF. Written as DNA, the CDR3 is TGTGCCAGCAGCTCCCCGAGGGACACGAAAAACATTCAGTACTTC.

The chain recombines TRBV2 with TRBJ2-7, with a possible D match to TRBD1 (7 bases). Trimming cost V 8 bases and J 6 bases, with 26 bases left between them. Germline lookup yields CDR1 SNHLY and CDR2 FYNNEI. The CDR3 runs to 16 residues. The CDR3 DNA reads TGTGCCAGCCGATTACGTCGGGGGACAGCTGTGGGCGAGCAGTACTTC. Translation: CASRLRRGTAVGEQYF.

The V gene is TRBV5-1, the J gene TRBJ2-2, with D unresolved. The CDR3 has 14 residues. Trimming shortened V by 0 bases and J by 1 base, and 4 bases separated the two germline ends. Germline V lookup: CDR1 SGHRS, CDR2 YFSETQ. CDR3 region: CASSLAGNTGELFF. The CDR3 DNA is TGCGCCAGCAGCTTGGCCGGGAACACCGGGGAGCTGTTTTTT. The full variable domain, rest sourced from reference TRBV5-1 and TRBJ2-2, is KAGVTQTPRYLIKTRGQQVTLSCSPISGHRSVSWYQQTPGQGLQFLFEYFSETQRNKGNFPGRFSGRQFSNSRSEMNVSTLELGDSALYLCASSLAGNTGELFFGEGSRLTVL.

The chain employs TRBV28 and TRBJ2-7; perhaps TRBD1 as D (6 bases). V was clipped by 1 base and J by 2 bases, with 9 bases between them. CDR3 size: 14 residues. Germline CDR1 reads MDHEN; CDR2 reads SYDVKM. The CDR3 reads CASSLSRDTYEQYF. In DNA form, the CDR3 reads TGTGCCAGCAGTTTATCGAGGGACACCTACGAGCAGTACTTC.

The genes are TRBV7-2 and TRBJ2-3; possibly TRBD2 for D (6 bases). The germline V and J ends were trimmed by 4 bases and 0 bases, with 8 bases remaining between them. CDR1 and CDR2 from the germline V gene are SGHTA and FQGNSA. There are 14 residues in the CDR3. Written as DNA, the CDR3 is TGTGCCAGCAGCTCGCGGGGCAGCACAGATACGCAGTATTTT. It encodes CASSSRGSTDTQYF.

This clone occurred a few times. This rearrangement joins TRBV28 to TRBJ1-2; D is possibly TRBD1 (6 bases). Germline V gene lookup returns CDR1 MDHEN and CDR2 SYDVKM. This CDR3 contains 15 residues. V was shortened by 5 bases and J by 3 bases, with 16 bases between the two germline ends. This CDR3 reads CASSPPGDTHYGYTF. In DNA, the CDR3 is TGTGCCAGCAGTCCCCCAGGGGACACCCACTATGGCTACACCTTC.

The CDR3 nucleotides read TGTGCCAGCAGTTTAGGGTTCGGAGGGACCGGGGAGCTGTTTTTT. This codes for CASSLGFGGTGELFF. The chain is built from TRBV28 and TRBJ2-2, with TRBD2 as a possible D gene (6 bases). CDR1 is MDHEN, CDR2 SYDVKM, per germline. This CDR3 has 15 amino acids. The V end lost 2 bases, the J end lost 5 bases, and 12 bases lay between the germline ends.

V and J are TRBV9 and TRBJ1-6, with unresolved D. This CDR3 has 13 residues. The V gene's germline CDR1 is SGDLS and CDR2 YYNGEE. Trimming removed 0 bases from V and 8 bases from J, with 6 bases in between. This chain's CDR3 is CASSVARYSPLHF. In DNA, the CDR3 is TGTGCCAGCAGCGTAGCTCGATATTCACCCCTCCACTTT.